The 23 T cell receptor beta chains below all came from one sample that was sequenced in a study of shared clonotypes between healthy human individuals. Profiling relied on immunoSEQ multiplex PCR, and the TCRdb table lists in-frame clones only, not all of them. The sample lists millions of clones; roughly 92% were seen once. The sample consisted of naive CD4+ T cells sorted from blood. Indicated subset: CD45RA+ positively selected. Source of these receptors: a man younger than 35 in good health.

The V call is TRBV21-1, the J call TRBJ2-5; the tabulated D call, TRBD2, remains unverified against the DNA. TRBV21-1 is described as a pseudogene. CDR3 size: 17 residues. The chain's CDR3 is CASTRLEPEGNQETQYF. CDR3 in DNA: TGTGCCAGCACCCGACTAGAACCGGAGGGGAACCAAGAGACCCAGTACTTC.

The gene calls are TRBV5-4 and TRBJ2-2; D may be TRBD2 (7 bases). The V end was cut by 4 bases, the J end by 3 bases, with 13 bases between. The CDR3 contains 15 residues. The germline CDR1 and CDR2 sequences are SGHNT and YYREEE (reference sequence). The CDR3 sequence: CASSRGGPYTGELFF. CDR3 coding DNA: TGTGCCAGCAGCAGGGGGGGGCCGTACACCGGGGAGCTGTTTTTT.

This clone occurred a few times. V gene TRBV2 combines with J gene TRBJ1-5; 9 nucleotides align to TRBD1. The V gene end was trimmed by 4 bases and the J gene end by 0 bases; junction bases not matched to a gene: 4. The CDR3 covers 16 residues. CDR1 and CDR2 from the germline V gene are SNHLY and FYNNEI. CDR3 in amino acids: CASSAGQGISNQPQHF. Written as DNA, the CDR3 is TGTGCCAGCAGTGCCGGACAGGGGATTAGCAATCAGCCCCAGCATTTT.

The gene calls are TRBV21-1 and TRBJ1-5. TRBV21-1 is listed as a pseudogene. The CDR3 is 18 amino acids. CDR3 coding DNA: TGTGCCAGCAGCAGAAAAGTTGGACCCGGGGGGGTCAATCAGCCCCAGCATTTT. As protein: CASSRKVGPGGVNQPQHF.

This clone was seen a single time. The same CDR3 also results from other DNA sequences found in this sample. The rearrangement joins TRBV5-1 to TRBJ1-2; 8 positions agree with TRBD1. The CDR3 sequence is 15 residues long. The V gene end was trimmed by 2 bases and the J gene end by 3 bases; junction bases not matched to a gene: 6. Germline CDR1 is SGHRS and CDR2 is YFSETQ. The CDR3 loop reads CASSFGTGGDYGYTF. In DNA, the CDR3 is TGCGCCAGCAGCTTCGGTACAGGGGGGGACTATGGCTACACCTTC.

The gene calls are TRBV28 and TRBJ1-5, with 7 bases fitting TRBD1. The germline gives CDR1 MDHEN, CDR2 SYDVKM. Trimming cost V 6 bases and J 7 bases; bases outside gene matches: 9. The CDR3 length is 14 residues. The CDR3 here is CASSRRQGRQPQHF. The CDR3 nucleotides are TGTGCCAGCAGCCGTAGACAGGGAAGACAGCCCCAGCATTTT.

The gene calls are TRBV6-6 and TRBJ1-2, with 9 bases lining up with TRBD1. This CDR3 region has 15 residues. The V and J ends lost 4 bases and 5 bases, in that order; junction bases with no gene match: 8. CDR1 MNHNY and CDR2 SVGAGI come from the germline V gene (reference sequence). The CDR3, as DNA: TGTGCCAGCAGTTCTTCACAGGGGGCAGGGTATGGCTACACCTTC. As protein: CASSSSQGAGYGYTF.

The chain combines TRBV4-1 with TRBJ2-7, with 10 bases aligning to TRBD2. V shed 3 bases, J shed 4 bases, and the junction held 6 bases outside the gene matches. This CDR3 is built from 15 residues. Germline V gene data show CDR1 as MGHRA and CDR2 as YSYEKL. CDR3 bases: TGCGCCAGCAGCCACCCTACTAGCGGGGATTACGAGCAGTACTTC. This codes for CASSHPTSGDYEQYF.

The chain uses TRBV5-1 and TRBJ2-5; TRBD2 is a possible D gene (6 bases). The CDR3 is made up of 15 amino acids. The ends were cut back, 4 bases at V and 2 bases at J, with 15 bases in the middle. The germline V gene has CDR1 SGHRS and CDR2 YFSETQ. As DNA, the CDR3 is TGCGCCAGCAGCACCGGGGGACTGAGACAAGAGACCCAGTACTTC. Protein product: CASSTGGLRQETQYF.

The rearrangement uses TRBV29-1 and TRBJ1-1; D is possibly TRBD1 (5 bases). This CDR3 region has 13 residues. Trimming shortened V by 7 bases and J by 0 bases, and 12 bases separated the two germline ends. Germline CDR1 reads SQVTM; CDR2 reads ANQGSEA. The CDR3 DNA is TGCAGCGCTAAGGGACGGTTGAACACTGAAGCTTTCTTT. Protein: CSAKGRLNTEAFF.

This clone is a singleton in its sample. The V gene is TRBV30, the J gene TRBJ2-7; D unclear. The germline CDR1 and CDR2 sequences are GTSNPN and SVGIG (reference sequence). There are 13 residues in the CDR3. The V and J ends lost 2 bases and 5 bases respectively, with 13 bases between them. As DNA, the CDR3 is TGTGCCTGGAGTCCATCGGGCTGGGACGAGCAGTACTTC. This encodes CAWSPSGWDEQYF. Combining the CDR3 with reference TRBV30 and TRBJ2-7 gives the whole variable domain SQTIHQWPATLVQPVGSPLSLECTVEGTSNPNLYWYRQAAGRGLQLLFYSVGIGQISSEVPQNLSASRPQDRQFILSSKKLLLSDSGFYLCAWSPSGWDEQYFGPGTRLTVT.

A word on this clone: The sample carries other DNA sequences with the same CDR3. V and J are TRBV28 and TRBJ1-1; D call uncertain. V was trimmed by 6 bases and J by 4 bases, leaving 6 bases between them. The CDR3 loop spans 11 amino acids. In germline, CDR1 is MDHEN, CDR2 SYDVKM. This CDR3 reads CASSSATEAFF. The CDR3 DNA reads as TGTGCCAGCAGCTCGGCCACTGAAGCTTTCTTT.

V and J are TRBV5-1 and TRBJ2-3; D is possibly TRBD1 (6 bases). The CDR3 is 15 amino acids. The germline gives CDR1 SGHRS, CDR2 YFSETQ. Trimming left V 4 bases short and J 3 bases short, with 15 bases between. CDR3 sequence (DNA): TGCGCCAGCAGCGAGACGACAGGAAAGACAGATACGCAGTATTTT. Amino acids: CASSETTGKTDTQYF.

The chain uses TRBV11-2 and TRBJ1-4; 8 bases fit TRBD1. In germline, CDR1 is SGHAT, CDR2 FQNNGV. The trim removed 5 bases at V and 0 bases at J, leaving 5 bases unmatched. The CDR3 loop spans 16 amino acids. The CDR3 here is CASSPWTGSTNEKLFF. CDR3 sequence (DNA): TGTGCCAGCAGCCCGTGGACAGGGTCAACTAATGAAAAACTGTTTTTT.

This chain joins TRBV7-9 and TRBJ1-3; no firm D call. Trimming pared 1 base from V and 0 bases from J, leaving 10 bases between. The CDR3 length is 16 residues. Germline-derived CDR1 and CDR2 are SEHNR and FQNEAQ (reference sequence). In nucleotides, the CDR3 is TGTGCCAGCAGCTTAGTGGGCAGCTTCTCTGGAAACACCATATATTTT. Translated: CASSLVGSFSGNTIYF.

The chain employs TRBV2 and TRBJ1-1, with 10 positions matching TRBD1. Per germline, CDR1 SNHLY and CDR2 FYNNEI. The CDR3 consists of 14 residues. The V gene end was trimmed by 6 bases and the J gene end by 6 bases; junction bases not matched to a gene: 7. The DNA for the CDR3 is TGTGCCAGCAGGGACGGGACAGGGGTCGCTGAAGCTTTCTTT. This translates into CASRDGTGVAEAFF.

V gene TRBV28 combines with J gene TRBJ2-1, with 12 bases matching TRBD2. There are 16 residues in the CDR3. Germline assignment: CDR1 MDHEN and CDR2 SYDVKM. Unmatched junction bases numbered 11, after V lost 5 bases and J lost 9 bases. CDR3 sequence: CASSPSGRAQLGEQFF. The CDR3 bases are TGTGCCAGCAGTCCTAGCGGGAGGGCCCAACTGGGTGAGCAGTTCTTC. Full variable domain (rest looked up from reference TRBV28 and TRBJ2-1): DVKVTQSSRYLVKRTGEKVFLECVQDMDHENMFWYRQDPGLGLRLIYFSYDVKMKEKGDIPEGYSVSREKKERFSLILESASTNQTSMYLCASSPSGRAQLGEQFFGPGTRLTVL.

V and J are TRBV19 and TRBJ2-4; D possibly corresponds to TRBD2 (5 bases). Per germline, CDR1 LNHDA and CDR2 SQIVND (reference sequence). The CDR3 totals 16 residues. V lost 0 bases, J lost 1 base, and 10 bases lay in between. The CDR3 DNA sequence: TGTGCCAGTAGTATAGATCCGGGGATGGCCAAAAACATTCAGTACTTC. Encoded protein: CASSIDPGMAKNIQYF.

The CDR3 loop is CASSRLAGTQYF. In nucleotides, the CDR3 is TGTGCCAGCAGTCGACTAGCGGGGACCCAGTACTTC. The rearrangement uses TRBV6-5 and TRBJ2-5; 10 bases fit TRBD2. There are 12 residues in the CDR3. Germline CDR1 and CDR2: MNHEY and SVGAGI. Unmatched junction bases numbered 1, after V lost 5 bases and J lost 7 bases.

The rearrangement uses TRBV9 and TRBJ2-3; no definite D call. Germline CDR1 SGDLS, CDR2 YYNGEE. This CDR3 contains 12 residues. V was clipped by 0 bases and J by 5 bases, with 4 bases between them. The DNA of the CDR3 is TGTGCCAGCAGCGTAGATGTAGATACGCAGTATTTT. Encoded protein: CASSVDVDTQYF.

The count of this clone is one. CDR3: CASSETGTYYEQYF. The CDR3 DNA is TGTGCCAGCAGTGAGACCGGGACTTACTACGAGCAGTACTTC. The V gene is TRBV6-1, the J gene TRBJ2-7; weak D call: TRBD2 (6 bases). Germline CDR1 MNHNS, CDR2 SASEGT. Trimming took 3 bases from V and 3 from J, leaving 12 bases between them. The CDR3 contains 14 residues.

On this clone itself: Other DNA sequences from this sample encode an identical CDR3 as well. The chain uses TRBV7-2 and TRBJ2-7; tentatively, D is TRBD1 (5 bases). Germline-derived CDR1 and CDR2 are SGHTA and FQGNSA. The V and J ends lost 5 bases and 3 bases respectively, with 8 bases between them. The CDR3 covers 12 residues. The CDR3 loop is CASSRQGYEQYF. The CDR3 coding sequence is TGTGCCAGCAGCCGTCAGGGCTACGAGCAGTACTTC.

About this clone: The sample holds other DNA sequences that translate to the same CDR3. This sequence joins TRBV2 and TRBJ1-3; no reliable D call. The CDR3 is 12 amino acids. V gave up 4 bases and J gave up 1 base, with 2 bases separating them. Germline values: CDR1 SNHLY, CDR2 FYNNEI. The CDR3 sequence: CASSVSGNTIYF. CDR3 in DNA: TGTGCCAGCAGTGTTTCTGGAAACACCATATATTTT. Supplemented by reference TRBV2 and TRBJ1-3, the full variable domain reads EPEVTQTPSHQVTQMGQEVILRCVPISNHLYFYWYRQILGQKVEFLVSFYNNEISEKSEIFDDQFSVERPDGSNFTLKIRSTKLEDSAMYFCASSVSGNTIYFGEGSWLTVV.